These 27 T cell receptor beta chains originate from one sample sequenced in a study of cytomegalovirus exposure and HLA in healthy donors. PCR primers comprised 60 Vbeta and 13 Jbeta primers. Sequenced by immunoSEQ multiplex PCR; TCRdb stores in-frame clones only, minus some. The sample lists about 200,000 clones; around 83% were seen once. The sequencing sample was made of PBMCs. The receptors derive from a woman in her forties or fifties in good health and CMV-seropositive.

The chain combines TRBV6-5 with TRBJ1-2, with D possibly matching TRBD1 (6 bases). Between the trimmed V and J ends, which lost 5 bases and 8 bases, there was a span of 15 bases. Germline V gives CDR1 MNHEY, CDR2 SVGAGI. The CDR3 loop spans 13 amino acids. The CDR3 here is CASSPTGSRGYTF. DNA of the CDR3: TGTGCCAGCAGTCCAACAGGGTCACGGGGCTACACCTTC.

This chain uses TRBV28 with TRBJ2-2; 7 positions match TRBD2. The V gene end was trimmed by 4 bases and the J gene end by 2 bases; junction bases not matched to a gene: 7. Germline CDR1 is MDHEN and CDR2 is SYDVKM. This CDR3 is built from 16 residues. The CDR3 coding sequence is TGTGCCAGCAGTTCTCCGGGCGGGAGCAACACCGGGGAGCTGTTTTTT. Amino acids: CASSSPGGSNTGELFF.

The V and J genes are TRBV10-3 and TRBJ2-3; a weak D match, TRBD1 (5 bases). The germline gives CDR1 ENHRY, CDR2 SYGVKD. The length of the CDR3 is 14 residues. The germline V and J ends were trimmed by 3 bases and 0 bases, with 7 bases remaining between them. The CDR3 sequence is CAISDKGSTDTQYF. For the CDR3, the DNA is TGTGCCATCAGTGACAAGGGGAGCACAGATACGCAGTATTTT.

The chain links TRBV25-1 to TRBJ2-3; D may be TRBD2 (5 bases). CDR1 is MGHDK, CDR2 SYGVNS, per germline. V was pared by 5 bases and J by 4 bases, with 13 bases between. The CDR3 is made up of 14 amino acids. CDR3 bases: TGTGCCAGCAGTCCCACGTGGGGAGCAGATACGCAGTATTTT. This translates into CASSPTWGADTQYF.

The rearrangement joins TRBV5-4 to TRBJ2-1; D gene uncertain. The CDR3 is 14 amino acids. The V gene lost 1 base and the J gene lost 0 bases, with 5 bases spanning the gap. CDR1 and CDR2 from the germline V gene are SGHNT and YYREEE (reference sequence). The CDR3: CASSLSSSYNEQFF. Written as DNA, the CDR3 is TGTGCCAGCAGCTTGTCGAGCTCCTACAATGAGCAGTTCTTC.

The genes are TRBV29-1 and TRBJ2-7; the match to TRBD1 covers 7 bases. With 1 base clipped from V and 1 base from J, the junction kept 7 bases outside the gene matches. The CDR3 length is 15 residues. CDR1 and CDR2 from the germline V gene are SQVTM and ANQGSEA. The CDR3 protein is CSVEGGSGGSYEQYF. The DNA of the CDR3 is TGCAGCGTTGAAGGGGGATCAGGGGGTTCCTACGAGCAGTACTTC.

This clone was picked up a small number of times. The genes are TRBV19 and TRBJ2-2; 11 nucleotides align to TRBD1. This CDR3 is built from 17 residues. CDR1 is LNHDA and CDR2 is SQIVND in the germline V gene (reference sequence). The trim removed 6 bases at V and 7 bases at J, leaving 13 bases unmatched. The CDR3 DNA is TGTGCCAGTAGCCGGGACAGGGGGAAGGGGAAGGGCGGGGAGCTGTTTTTT. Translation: CASSRDRGKGKGGELFF.

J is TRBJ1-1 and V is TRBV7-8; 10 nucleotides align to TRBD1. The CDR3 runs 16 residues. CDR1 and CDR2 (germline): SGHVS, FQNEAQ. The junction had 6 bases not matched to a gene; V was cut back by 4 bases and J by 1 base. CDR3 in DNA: TGTGCCAGCAGCTCTCGCCGACAGGGGGCGAACACTGAAGCTTTCTTT. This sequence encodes CASSSRRQGANTEAFF.

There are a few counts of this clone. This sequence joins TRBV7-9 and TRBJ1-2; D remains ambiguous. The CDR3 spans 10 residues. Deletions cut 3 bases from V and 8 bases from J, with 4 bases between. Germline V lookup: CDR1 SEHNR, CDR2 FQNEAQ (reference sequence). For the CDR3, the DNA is TGTGCCAGCAGCTTGAGCGGCTACACCTTC. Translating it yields CASSLSGYTF.

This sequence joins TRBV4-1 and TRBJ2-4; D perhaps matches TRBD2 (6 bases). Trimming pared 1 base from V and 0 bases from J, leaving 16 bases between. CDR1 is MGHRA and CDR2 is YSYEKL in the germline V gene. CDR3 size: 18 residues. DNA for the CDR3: TGCGCCAGCAGCCAAGGGGGGTTCGCGGGACTAGCCAAAAACATTCAGTACTTC. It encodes CASSQGGFAGLAKNIQYF.

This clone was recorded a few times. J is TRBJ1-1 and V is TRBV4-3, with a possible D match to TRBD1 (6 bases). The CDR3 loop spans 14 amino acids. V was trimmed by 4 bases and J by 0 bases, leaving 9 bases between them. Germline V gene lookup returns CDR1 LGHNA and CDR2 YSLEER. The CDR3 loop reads CASSRGQLNTEAFF. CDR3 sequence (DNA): TGCGCCAGCAGCCGAGGACAGTTGAACACTGAAGCTTTCTTT.

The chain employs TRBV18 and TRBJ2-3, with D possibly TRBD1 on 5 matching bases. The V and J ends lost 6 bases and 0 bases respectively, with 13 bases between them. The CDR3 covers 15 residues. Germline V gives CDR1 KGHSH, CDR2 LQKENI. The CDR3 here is CASSSQDPSTDTQYF. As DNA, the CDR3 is TGTGCCAGCTCGTCACAGGACCCTAGCACAGATACGCAGTATTTT. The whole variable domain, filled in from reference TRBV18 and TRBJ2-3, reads NAGVMQNPRHLVRRRGQEARLRCSPMKGHSHVYWYRQLPEEGLKFMVYLQKENIIDESGMPKERFSAEFPKEGPSILRIQQVVRGDSAAYFCASSSQDPSTDTQYFGPGTRLTVL.

The CDR3 protein is CASSHAGGNTEAFF. The CDR3 region has the DNA TGTGCCAGCAGCCACGCGGGGGGAAACACTGAAGCTTTCTTT. The chain uses TRBV7-3 and TRBJ1-1, with D maybe TRBD1 (5 bases). The CDR3 has 14 residues. The germline gives CDR1 SGHTA, CDR2 FQGTGA. V was trimmed by 5 bases and J by 2 bases, leaving 12 bases between them.

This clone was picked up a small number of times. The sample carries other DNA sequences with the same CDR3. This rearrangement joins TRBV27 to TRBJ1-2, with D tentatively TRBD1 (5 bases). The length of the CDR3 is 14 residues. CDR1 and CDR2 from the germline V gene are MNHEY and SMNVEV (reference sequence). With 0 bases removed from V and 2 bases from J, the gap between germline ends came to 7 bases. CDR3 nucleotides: TGTGCCAGCAGTTTATCGGGGGGAAACTATGGCTACACCTTC. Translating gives CASSLSGGNYGYTF.

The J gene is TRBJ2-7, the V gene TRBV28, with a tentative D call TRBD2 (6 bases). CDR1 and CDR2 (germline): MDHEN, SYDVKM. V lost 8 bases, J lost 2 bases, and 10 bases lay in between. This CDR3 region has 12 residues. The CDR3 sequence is CASGTRPYEQYF. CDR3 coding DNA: TGTGCCAGCGGGACTCGTCCCTACGAGCAGTACTTC. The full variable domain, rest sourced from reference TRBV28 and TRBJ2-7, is DVKVTQSSRYLVKRTGEKVFLECVQDMDHENMFWYRQDPGLGLRLIYFSYDVKMKEKGDIPEGYSVSREKKERFSLILESASTNQTSMYLCASGTRPYEQYFGPGTRLTVT.

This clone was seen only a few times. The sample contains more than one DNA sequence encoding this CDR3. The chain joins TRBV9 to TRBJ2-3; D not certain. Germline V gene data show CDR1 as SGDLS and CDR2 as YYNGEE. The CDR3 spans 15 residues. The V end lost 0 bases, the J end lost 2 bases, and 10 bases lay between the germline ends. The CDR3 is CASSVGAGSTDTQYF. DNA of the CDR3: TGTGCCAGCAGCGTAGGGGCAGGCTCCACAGATACGCAGTATTTT.

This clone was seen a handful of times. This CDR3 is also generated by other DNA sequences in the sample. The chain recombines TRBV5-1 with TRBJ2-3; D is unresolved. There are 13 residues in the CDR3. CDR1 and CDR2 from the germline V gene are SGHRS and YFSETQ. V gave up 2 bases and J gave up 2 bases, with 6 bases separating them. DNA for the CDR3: TGCGCCAGCAGCTTTCAATTCACAGATACGCAGTATTTT. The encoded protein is CASSFQFTDTQYF.

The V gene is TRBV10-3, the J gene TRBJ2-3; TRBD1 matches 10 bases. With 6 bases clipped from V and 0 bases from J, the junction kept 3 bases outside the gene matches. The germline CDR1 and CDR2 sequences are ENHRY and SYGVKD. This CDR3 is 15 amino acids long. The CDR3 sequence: CAIRGTGESTDTQYF. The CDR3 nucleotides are TGTGCCATCAGGGGGACAGGGGAAAGCACAGATACGCAGTATTTT.

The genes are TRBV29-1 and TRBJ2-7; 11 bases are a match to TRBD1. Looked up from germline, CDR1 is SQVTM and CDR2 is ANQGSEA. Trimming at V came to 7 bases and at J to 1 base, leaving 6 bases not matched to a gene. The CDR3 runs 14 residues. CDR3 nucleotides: TGCAGCGGGACCGGGACAGGGGGATCCTACGAGCAGTACTTC. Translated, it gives CSGTGTGGSYEQYF.

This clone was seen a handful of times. The CDR3 bases are TGCGCCAGCAGCCAGACAAGCCACACTGAAGCTTTCTTT. Translated: CASSQTSHTEAFF. The chain is built from TRBV5-1 and TRBJ1-1; D is unclear. The CDR3 spans 13 residues. Germline V CDR1 and CDR2: SGHRS, YFSETQ. With 4 bases removed from V and 3 bases from J, the gap between germline ends came to 10 bases.

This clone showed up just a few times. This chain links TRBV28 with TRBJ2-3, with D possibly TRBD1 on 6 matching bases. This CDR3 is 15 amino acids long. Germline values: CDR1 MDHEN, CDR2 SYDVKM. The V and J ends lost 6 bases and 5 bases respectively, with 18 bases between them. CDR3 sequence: CASSIRGYWIDTQYF. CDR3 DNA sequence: TGTGCCAGCAGCATAAGGGGGTACTGGATAGATACGCAGTATTTT.

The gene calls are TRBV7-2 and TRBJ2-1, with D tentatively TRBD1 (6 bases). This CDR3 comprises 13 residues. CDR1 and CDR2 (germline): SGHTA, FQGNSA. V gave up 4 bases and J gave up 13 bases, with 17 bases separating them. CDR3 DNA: TGTGCCAGCAGCTACCGACAGGTCACCGCTCAGTTCTTC. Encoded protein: CASSYRQVTAQFF.

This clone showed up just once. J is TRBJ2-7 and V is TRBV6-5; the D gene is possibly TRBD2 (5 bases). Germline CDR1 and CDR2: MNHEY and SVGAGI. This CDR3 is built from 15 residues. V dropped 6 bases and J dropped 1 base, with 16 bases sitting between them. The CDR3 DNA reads TGTGCCAGCAGGCGGGCCATCGGGTCTTCCTACGAGCAGTACTTC. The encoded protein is CASRRAIGSSYEQYF.

For the CDR3, the DNA is TGCGCCAGCAGCCCCAGGCAGGGGCACTATGGCTACACCTTC. This codes for CASSPRQGHYGYTF. The chain recombines TRBV5-1 with TRBJ1-2; a possible D gene is TRBD1 (6 bases). V was shortened by 4 bases and J by 3 bases, with 13 bases between the two germline ends. The germline CDR1 and CDR2 sequences are SGHRS and YFSETQ. The CDR3 has 14 residues.

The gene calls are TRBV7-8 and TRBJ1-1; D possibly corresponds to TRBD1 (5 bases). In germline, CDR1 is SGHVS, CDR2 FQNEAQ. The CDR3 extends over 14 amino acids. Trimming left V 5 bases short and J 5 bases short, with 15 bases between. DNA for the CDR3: TGTGCCAGCAGCATAGGGACCCCGGGGACTGAAGCTTTCTTT. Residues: CASSIGTPGTEAFF.

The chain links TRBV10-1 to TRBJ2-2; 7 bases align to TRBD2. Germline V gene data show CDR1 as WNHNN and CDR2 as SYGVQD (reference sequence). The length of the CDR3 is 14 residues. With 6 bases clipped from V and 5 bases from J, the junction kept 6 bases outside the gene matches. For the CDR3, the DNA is TGCGCCAGCAGCCGGGACTACCAAACCGGGGAGCTGTTTTTT. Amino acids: CASSRDYQTGELFF.

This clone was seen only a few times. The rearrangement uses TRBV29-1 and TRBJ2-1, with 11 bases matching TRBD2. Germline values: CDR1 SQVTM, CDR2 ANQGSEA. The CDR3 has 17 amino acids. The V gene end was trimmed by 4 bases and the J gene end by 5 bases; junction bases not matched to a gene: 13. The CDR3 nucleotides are TGCAGCGTTGCGGAATTCCTCGGGACTAGCGGAGACAATGAGCAGTTCTTC. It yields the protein CSVAEFLGTSGDNEQFF.